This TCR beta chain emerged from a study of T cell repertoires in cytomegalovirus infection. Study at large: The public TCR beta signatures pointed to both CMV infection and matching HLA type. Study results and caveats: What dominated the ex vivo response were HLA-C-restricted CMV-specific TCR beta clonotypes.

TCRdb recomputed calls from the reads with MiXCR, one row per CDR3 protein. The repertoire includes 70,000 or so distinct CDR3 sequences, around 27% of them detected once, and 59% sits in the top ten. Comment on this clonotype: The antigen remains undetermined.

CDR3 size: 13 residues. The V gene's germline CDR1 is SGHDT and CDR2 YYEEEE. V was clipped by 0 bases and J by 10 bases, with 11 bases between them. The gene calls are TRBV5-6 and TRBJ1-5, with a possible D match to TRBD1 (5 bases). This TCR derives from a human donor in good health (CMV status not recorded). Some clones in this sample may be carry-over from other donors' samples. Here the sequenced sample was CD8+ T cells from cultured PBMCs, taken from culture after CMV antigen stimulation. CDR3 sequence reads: CASSLGVQGPQHF. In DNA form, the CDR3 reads TGTGCCAGCAGCTTGGGGGTCCAGGGACCCCAGCATTTT.